The sequence of this TCR beta chain was determined in a study of CD8+ T cells in alopecia areata. Looking at the study overall: It was oral tofacitinib, at 5 to 10 mg twice daily, that treated patients received.

The treatment: oral pan-JAK inhibitor, 5-10 mg twice daily. General study points: In patients, TCRs were shared less clearly than in mice, and HLA may possibly be involved. Scalp samples also yield sequences of resident alphabeta T cells from normal skin.

This clone came up a few times. Its antigen is as yet unknown. Extracted RNA was reverse transcribed, and the resulting cDNA served as sequencing template. Using immunoSEQ multiplex PCR, the repertoire was profiled, and TCRdb retains in-frame clones only, with some absent. The repertoire has approximately 190,000 clones, more than 45% of them found once; the top ten carry 5.5%. The ends were cut back, 9 bases at V and 5 bases at J, with 28 bases in the middle. The CDR3 totals 17 residues. The V gene's germline CDR1 is LNHNV and CDR2 YYDKDF (reference sequence). The sequenced sample was CD4+ T cells sorted from blood, obtained at week 24, from a patient treated with tofacitinib. The source is a human donor with alopecia areata. The chain couples TRBV15 to TRBJ1-1, with unresolved D. The CDR3 DNA reads TGTGCCACGGGGATGGGGAGTTCTAGGCAAGGGAGGACTGAAGCTTTCTTT. Translation: CATGMGSSRQGRTEAFF.